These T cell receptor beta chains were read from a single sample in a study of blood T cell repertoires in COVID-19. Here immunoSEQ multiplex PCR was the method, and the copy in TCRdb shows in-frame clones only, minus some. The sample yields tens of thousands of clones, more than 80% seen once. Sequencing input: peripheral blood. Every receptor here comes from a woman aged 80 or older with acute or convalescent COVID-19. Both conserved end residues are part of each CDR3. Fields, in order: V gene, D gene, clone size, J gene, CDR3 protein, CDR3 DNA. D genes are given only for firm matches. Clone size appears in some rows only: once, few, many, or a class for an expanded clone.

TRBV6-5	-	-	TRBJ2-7	CASSSIQQYF	TGTGCCAGCAGTTCAATCCAGCAGTACTTC
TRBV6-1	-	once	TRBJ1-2	CASSDFGGTFTPGYTF	TGTGCCAGCAGTGACTTTGGAGGGACGTTCACTCCGGGCTACACCTTC
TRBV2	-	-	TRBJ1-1	CASIRPQGLLGTEAFF	TGTGCCAGCATCCGGCCACAGGGTCTCCTGGGCACTGAAGCTTTCTTT
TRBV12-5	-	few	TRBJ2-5	CASGVSEETQYF	TGTGCTAGTGGTGTCTCGGAAGAGACCCAGTACTTC
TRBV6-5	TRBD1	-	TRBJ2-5	CASSYATGSRETQYF	TGTGCCAGCAGTTACGCGACAGGGAGTCGGGAGACCCAGTACTTC
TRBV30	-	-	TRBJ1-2	CAWSVFRGGYTF	TGTGCCTGGAGTGTATTTAGGGGAGGCTACACCTTC
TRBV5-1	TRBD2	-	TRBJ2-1	CASSRSRGGLNEQFF	TGCGCCAGCAGCCGCTCGCGGGGGGGCCTCAATGAGCAGTTCTTC
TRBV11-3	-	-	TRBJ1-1	CASSQGPGGEAFF	TGTGCCAGCAGCCAAGGACCCGGGGGTGAAGCTTTCTTT
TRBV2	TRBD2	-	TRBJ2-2	CASSIRGRANTGELFF	TGTGCCAGCAGCATTCGCGGGAGGGCGAACACCGGGGAGCTGTTTTTT
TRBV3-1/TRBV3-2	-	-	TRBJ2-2	CASSQVEGPIAGELFF	TGTGCCAGCAGCCAAGTCGAGGGCCCGATCGCCGGGGAGCTGTTTTTT
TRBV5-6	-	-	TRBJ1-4	CASQEVGNEKLFF	TGTGCCAGCCAGGAGGTAGGCAATGAAAAACTGTTTTTT
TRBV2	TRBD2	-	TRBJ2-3	CASSSGGASTDTQYF	TGTGCCAGCAGTAGCGGGGGGGCCAGTACAGATACGCAGTATTTT
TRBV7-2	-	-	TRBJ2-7	CASSLGGAGEQYF	TGTGCCAGCAGCTTAGGCGGGGCTGGCGAGCAGTACTTC
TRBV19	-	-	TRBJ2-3	CASSMRAISTDTQYF	TGTGCCAGTAGTATGCGGGCCATATCCACAGATACGCAGTATTTT
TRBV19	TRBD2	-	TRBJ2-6	CASRLAGLSGANVLTF	TGTGCCAGCCGACTAGCGGGACTCTCTGGGGCCAACGTCCTGACTTTC
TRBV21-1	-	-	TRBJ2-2	CASSKGGGYGELFF	TGTGCCAGCAGCAAAGGCGGGGGATACGGGGAGCTGTTTTTT
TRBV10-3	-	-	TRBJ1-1	CAISPTMANTEAFF	TGTGCCATCAGCCCCACGATGGCGAACACTGAAGCTTTCTTT
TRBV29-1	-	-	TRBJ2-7	CSVVQGYEQYF	TGCAGCGTTGTTCAGGGCTACGAGCAGTACTTC
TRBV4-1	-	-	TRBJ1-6	CASSQEGTAYNSPLHF	TGCGCCAGCAGCCAAGAGGGTACAGCCTATAATTCACCCCTCCACTTT
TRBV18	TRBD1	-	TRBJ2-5	CASSGQGGQETQYF	TGTGCCAGCTCGGGACAGGGAGGCCAAGAGACCCAGTACTTC
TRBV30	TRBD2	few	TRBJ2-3	CAVDGGGRSDTQYF	TGTGCCGTGGATGGGGGAGGGCGCTCAGATACGCAGTATTTT
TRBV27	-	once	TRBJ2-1	CASSLYIPNEQFF	TGTGCCAGCAGTTTATATATCCCTAATGAGCAGTTCTTC
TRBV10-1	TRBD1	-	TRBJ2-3	CASSSQGADTQYF	TGCGCCAGCAGTTCCCAGGGGGCAGATACGCAGTATTTT
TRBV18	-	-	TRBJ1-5	CASSPGGTSNQPQHF	TGTGCCAGCTCACCCGGGGGGACTAGCAATCAGCCCCAGCATTTT
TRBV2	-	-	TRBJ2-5	CASSAPGIAAKQTQYF	TGTGCCAGCAGTGCCCCAGGGATTGCCGCCAAACAGACCCAGTACTTC
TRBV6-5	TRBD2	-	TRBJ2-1	CASSLAGGVNEQFF	TGTGCCAGCTCGCTAGCGGGAGGAGTGAATGAGCAGTTCTTC
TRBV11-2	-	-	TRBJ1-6	CASSLRWELSYNSPLHF	TGTGCCAGCAGCTTAAGGTGGGAGTTGTCCTATAATTCACCCCTCCACTTT
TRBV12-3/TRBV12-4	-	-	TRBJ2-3	CASSFSDTQYF	TGTGCCAGCAGTTTTTCTGATACGCAGTATTTT
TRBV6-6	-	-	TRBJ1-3	CASSYGINLQGNTIYF	TGTGCCAGCAGTTACGGTATAAACCTACAGGGAAACACCATATATTTT
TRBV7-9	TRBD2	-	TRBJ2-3	CASSLGEGRGTDTQYF	TGTGCCAGCAGCTTAGGCGAAGGGCGGGGGACAGATACGCAGTATTTT
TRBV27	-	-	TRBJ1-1	CASSLSNRNTEAFF	TGTGCCAGCAGTTTATCGAACAGGAACACTGAAGCTTTCTTT
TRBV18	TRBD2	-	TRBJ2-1	CASSPAGGGVYNEQFF	TGTGCCAGCTCACCGGCCGGTGGGGGGGTATACAATGAGCAGTTCTTC
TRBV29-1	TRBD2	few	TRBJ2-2	CSVDPSGGGNTGELFF	TGCAGCGTCGACCCTTCTGGCGGGGGGAACACCGGGGAGCTGTTTTTT
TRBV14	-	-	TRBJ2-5	CASSERLQETQYF	TGTGCCAGCAGCGAGAGATTACAAGAGACCCAGTACTTC
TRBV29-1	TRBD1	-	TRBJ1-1	CSVLDRGLNTEAFF	TGCAGCGTTCTAGACAGGGGTTTGAACACTGAAGCTTTCTTT
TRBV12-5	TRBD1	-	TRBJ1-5	CASGPGTGGNQPQHF	TGTGCTAGTGGTCCCGGGACAGGGGGCAATCAGCCCCAGCATTTT
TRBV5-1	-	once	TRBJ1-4	CASSLASNEKLFF	TGCGCCAGCAGCTTGGCTAGCAATGAAAAACTGTTTTTT
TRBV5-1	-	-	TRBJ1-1	CASSFQLENTEAFF	TGCGCCAGCAGCTTCCAATTAGAGAACACTGAAGCTTTCTTT
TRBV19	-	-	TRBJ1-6	CATRDFYNSPLHF	TGTGCCACACGGGACTTCTATAATTCACCCCTCCACTTT
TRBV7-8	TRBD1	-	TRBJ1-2	CASSPGQGGITF	TGTGCCAGCAGCCCCGGACAGGGAGGAATCACCTTC
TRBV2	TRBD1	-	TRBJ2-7	CASNLLGTGLSEQYF	TGTGCCAGCAACCTCCTTGGGACAGGGTTATCCGAGCAGTACTTC
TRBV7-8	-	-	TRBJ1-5	CASSLAEGPGNQPQHF	TGTGCCAGCAGCTTAGCGGAGGGACCGGGCAATCAGCCCCAGCATTTT
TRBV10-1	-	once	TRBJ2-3	CASSVGGGSTDTQYF	TGCGCCAGCAGTGTAGGGGGGGGGAGCACAGATACGCAGTATTTT
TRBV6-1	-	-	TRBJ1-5	CASSDGAGNQPQHF	TGTGCCAGCAGTGATGGGGCAGGCAATCAGCCCCAGCATTTT
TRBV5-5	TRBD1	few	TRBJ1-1	CASSPRQGTMNTEAFF	TGTGCCAGCAGCCCCCGACAGGGGACCATGAACACTGAAGCTTTCTTT
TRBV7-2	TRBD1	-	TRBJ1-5	CASSFAGQGYQPQHF	TGTGCCAGCAGCTTTGCGGGACAGGGTTATCAGCCCCAGCATTTT
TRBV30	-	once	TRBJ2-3	CAWSLTTGGPDTQYF	TGTGCCTGGAGTCTCACCACGGGGGGCCCAGATACGCAGTATTTT
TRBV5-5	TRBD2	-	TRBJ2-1	CASSTRPGLAGDSSYNEQFF	TGTGCCAGCAGCACCCGGCCGGGACTAGCGGGGGACAGCTCCTACAATGAGCAGTTCTTC
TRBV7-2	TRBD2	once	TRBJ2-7	CASSQSGLAENYEQYF	TGTGCCAGCAGCCAATCGGGACTAGCGGAAAACTACGAGCAGTACTTC
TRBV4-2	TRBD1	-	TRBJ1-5	CASSQGQGYQPQHF	TGTGCCAGCAGCCAGGGACAGGGGTATCAGCCCCAGCATTTT
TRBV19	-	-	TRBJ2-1	CASIASGRASSYNEQFF	TGTGCCAGTATCGCCTCTGGGCGGGCAAGCTCCTACAATGAGCAGTTCTTC
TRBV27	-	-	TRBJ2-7	CASSLSPASDGTYEQYF	TGTGCCAGCAGTTTATCCCCGGCCTCGGACGGGACCTACGAGCAGTACTTC
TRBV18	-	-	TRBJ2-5	CASSPTRLEETQYF	TGTGCCAGCTCACCAACGAGACTTGAGGAGACCCAGTACTTC
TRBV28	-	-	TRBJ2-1	CASNPRGALGDEQFF	TGTGCCAGCAATCCTAGGGGCGCTCTAGGAGATGAGCAGTTCTTC
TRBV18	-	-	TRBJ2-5	CASSPMALTQYF	TGTGCCAGCTCACCAATGGCATTGACCCAGTACTTC
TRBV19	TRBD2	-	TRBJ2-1	CASSIIPGLAGGNNEQFF	TGTGCCAGTAGTATAATTCCGGGACTAGCGGGAGGCAACAATGAGCAGTTCTTC
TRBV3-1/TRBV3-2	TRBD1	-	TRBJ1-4	CASSLTGVNEKLFF	TGTGCCAGCAGCCTGACAGGGGTCAATGAAAAACTGTTTTTT
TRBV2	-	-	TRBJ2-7	CASSPRDLSSEQYF	TGTGCCAGCAGTCCCCGGGACTTGTCTAGCGAGCAGTACTTC